Given below is one T cell receptor (beta chain) in context. The antigen remains undetermined. This sample is part of a study of vaccination and CD4 T cells after COVID-19. Study-level information: Samples taken post-COVID came a median around 3.5 months after diagnosis, ranging from 35 to 161. Broader study findings: Among those convalescent, a median about 90% of reactive clones emerged solely post-vaccination.

With 1 base removed from V and 10 bases from J, the gap between germline ends came to 17 bases. The CDR3 totals 15 residues. Germline-derived CDR1 and CDR2 are SGHVS and FQNEAQ. Cultured CD4+ T cells had their DNA profiled by the Oncomine TCR Beta short-read assay. TCRdb re-derived calls from the PCR reads in MiXCR, one entry per CDR3 protein. The sample has 5,500 to 7,500 distinct CDR3 sequences, around 49% seen once. Sample treatment: roughly 11-day PBMC culture with coronavirus spike peptide pools or control peptides (ViraFEST assay). The unexposed donor gave CD4+ T cells before the COVID-19 pandemic (2011-2018). Each well received fewer than 2.5 million PBMCs, cultured with around 10 IU/ml IL-2 and 10 ug/ml peptide pools. Researchers challenged CD4+ T cells from unexposed donors with SARS-CoV-2 S/N and four cold-coronavirus spikes, cells permitting.

This TCR derives from a human donor in good health. Specimen: CD4+ T cells from blood, cultured in vitro. The V and J genes are TRBV7-8 and TRBJ2-1, with D perhaps TRBD1 (7 bases). The CDR3 DNA sequence: TGTGCCAGCAGCTTAGTCCCGGCCCAGGGGGGCGAGCAGTTCTTC. Translation gives CASSLVPAQGGEQFF.